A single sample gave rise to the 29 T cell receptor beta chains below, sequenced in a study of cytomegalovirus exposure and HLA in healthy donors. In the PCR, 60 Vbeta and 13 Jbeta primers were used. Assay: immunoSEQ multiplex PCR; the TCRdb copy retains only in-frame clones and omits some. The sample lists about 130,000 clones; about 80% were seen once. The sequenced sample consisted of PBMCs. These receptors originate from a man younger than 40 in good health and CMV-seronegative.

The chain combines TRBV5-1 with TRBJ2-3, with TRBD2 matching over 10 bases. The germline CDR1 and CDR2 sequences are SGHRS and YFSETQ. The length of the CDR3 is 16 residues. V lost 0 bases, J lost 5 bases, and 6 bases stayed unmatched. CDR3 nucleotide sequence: TGCGCCAGCAGCTTGGAAAGCGGGGGGGCCATAGATACGCAGTATTTT. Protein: CASSLESGGAIDTQYF.

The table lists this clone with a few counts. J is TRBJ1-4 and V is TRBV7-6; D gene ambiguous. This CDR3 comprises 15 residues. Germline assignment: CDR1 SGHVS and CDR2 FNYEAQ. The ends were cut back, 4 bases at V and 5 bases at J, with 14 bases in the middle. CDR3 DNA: TGTGCCAGCAGCTCCCACGGGGAGCAAAATGAAAAACTGTTTTTT. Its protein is CASSSHGEQNEKLFF.

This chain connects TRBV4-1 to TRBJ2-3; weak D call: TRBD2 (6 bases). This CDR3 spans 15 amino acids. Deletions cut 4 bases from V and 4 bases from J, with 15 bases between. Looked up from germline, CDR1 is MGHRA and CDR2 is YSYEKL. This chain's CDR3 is CASSRGTAIADTQYF. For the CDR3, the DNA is TGCGCCAGCAGCCGGGGGACTGCGATTGCAGATACGCAGTATTTT.

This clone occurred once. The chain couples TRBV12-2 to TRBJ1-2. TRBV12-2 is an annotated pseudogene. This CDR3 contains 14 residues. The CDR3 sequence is CASRLSEENYGYTF. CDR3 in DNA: TGTGCAAGTCGCTTAAGTGAGGAAAACTATGGCTACACCTTC.

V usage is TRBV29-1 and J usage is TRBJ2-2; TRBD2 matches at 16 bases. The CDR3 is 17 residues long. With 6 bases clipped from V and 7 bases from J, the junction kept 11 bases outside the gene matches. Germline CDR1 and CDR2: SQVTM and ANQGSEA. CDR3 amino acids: CSVDLPGLAGGYGELFF. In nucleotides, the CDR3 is TGCAGCGTCGACCTACCGGGACTAGCGGGAGGGTACGGGGAGCTGTTTTTT.

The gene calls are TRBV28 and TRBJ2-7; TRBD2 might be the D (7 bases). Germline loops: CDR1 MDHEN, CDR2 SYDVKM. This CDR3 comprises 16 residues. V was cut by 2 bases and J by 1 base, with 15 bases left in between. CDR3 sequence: CASSLAGALLSYEQYF. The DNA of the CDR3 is TGTGCCAGCAGTTTAGCGGGGGCTTTATTGTCCTACGAGCAGTACTTC.

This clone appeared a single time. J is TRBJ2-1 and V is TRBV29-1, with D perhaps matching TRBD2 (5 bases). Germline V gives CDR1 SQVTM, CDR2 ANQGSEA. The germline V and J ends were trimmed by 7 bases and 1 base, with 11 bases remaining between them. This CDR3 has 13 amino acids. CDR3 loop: CSGMTGSYNEQFF. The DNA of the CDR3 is TGCAGCGGGATGACGGGATCCTACAATGAGCAGTTCTTC.

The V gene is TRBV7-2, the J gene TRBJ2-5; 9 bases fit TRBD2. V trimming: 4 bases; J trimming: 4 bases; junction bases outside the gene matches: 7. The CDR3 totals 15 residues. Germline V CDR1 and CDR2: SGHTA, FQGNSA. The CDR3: CASSSPSSGGETQYF. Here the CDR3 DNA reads TGTGCCAGCAGCTCCCCGAGTAGCGGGGGAGAGACCCAGTACTTC.

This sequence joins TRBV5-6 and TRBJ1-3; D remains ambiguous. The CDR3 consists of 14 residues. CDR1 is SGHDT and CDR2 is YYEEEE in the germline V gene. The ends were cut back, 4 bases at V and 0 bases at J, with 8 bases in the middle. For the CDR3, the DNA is TGTGCCAGCAGCCTGGGGAGCTCTGGAAACACCATATATTTT. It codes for CASSLGSSGNTIYF.

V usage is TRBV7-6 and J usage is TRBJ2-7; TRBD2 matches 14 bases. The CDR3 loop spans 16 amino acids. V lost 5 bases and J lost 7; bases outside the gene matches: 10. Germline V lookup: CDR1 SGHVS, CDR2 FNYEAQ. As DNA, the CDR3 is TGTGCCAGCAGCGACCGACTAGCGGGAGGGCCTGCTGAGCAGTACTTC. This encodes CASSDRLAGGPAEQYF.

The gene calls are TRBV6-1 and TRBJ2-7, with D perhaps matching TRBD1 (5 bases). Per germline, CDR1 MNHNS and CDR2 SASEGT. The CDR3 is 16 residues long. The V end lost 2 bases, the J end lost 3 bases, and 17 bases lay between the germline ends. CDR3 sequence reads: CASSEMARVRLYEQYF. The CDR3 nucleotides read TGTGCCAGCAGTGAAATGGCCAGGGTGAGGCTCTACGAGCAGTACTTC.

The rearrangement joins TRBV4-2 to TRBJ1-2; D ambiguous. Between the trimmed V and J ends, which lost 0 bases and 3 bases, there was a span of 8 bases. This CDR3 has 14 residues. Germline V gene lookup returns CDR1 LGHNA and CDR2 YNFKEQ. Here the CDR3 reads CASSQDGPDYGYTF. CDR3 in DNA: TGTGCCAGCAGCCAAGATGGGCCAGACTATGGCTACACCTTC.

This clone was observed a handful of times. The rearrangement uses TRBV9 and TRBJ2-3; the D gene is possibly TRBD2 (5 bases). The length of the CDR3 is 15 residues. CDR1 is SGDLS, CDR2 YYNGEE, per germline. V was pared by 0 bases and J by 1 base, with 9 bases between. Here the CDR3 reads CASSVESSGTDTQYF. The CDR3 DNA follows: TGTGCCAGCAGCGTAGAAAGTAGCGGCACAGATACGCAGTATTTT.

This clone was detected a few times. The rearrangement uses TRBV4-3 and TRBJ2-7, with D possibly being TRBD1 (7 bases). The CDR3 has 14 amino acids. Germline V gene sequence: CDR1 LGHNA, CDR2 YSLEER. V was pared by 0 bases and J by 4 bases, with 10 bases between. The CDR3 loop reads CASSQEEGAYEQYF. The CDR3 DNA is TGCGCCAGCAGCCAAGAGGAGGGGGCTTACGAGCAGTACTTC.

Here the CDR3 reads CASSYSQGEWFF. The DNA of the CDR3 is TGTGCCAGCAGTTACTCGCAGGGGGAATGGTTCTTC. This chain uses TRBV6-6 with TRBJ2-1; 7 nucleotides agree with TRBD1. J gave up 15 bases and V 0 bases, and 5 bases lay outside the gene matches. This CDR3 spans 12 amino acids. From germline, CDR1 is MNHNY and CDR2 SVGAGI (reference sequence).

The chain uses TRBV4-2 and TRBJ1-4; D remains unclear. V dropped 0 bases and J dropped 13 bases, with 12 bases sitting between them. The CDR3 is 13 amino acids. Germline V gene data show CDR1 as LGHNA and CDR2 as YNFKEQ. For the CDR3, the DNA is TGTGCCAGCAGCCAAGATTCAGACCGGGGACTGTTTTTT. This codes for CASSQDSDRGLFF.

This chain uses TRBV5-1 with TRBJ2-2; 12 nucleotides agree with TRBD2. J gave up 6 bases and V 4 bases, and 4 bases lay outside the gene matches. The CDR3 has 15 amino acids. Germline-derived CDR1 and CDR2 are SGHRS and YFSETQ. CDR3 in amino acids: CASSILAGGAGELFF. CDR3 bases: TGCGCCAGCAGCATCCTAGCGGGGGGGGCCGGGGAGCTGTTTTTT.

The CDR3 region is CASSQGLRDGYTF. The CDR3 DNA reads as TGCGCCAGCAGCCAAGGCCTCAGGGATGGCTACACCTTC. The chain combines TRBV4-1 with TRBJ1-2; a possible D gene is TRBD1 (5 bases). CDR3 length: 13 residues. CDR1 and CDR2 from the germline V gene are MGHRA and YSYEKL. The ends were cut back, 1 base at V and 6 bases at J, with 9 bases in the middle.

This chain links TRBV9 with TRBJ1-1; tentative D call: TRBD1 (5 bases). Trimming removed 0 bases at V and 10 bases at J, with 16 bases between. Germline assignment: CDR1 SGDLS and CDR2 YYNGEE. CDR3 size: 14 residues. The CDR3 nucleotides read TGTGCCAGCAGCGTAGGCGTGGGGGTGGGGGGAGCTTTCTTT. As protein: CASSVGVGVGGAFF.

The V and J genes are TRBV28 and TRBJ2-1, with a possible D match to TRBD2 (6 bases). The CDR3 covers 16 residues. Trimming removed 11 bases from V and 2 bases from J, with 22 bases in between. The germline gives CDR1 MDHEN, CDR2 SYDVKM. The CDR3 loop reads CAPGPGLSSPYNEQFF. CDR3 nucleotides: TGTGCCCCTGGGCCAGGACTATCCTCCCCCTACAATGAGCAGTTCTTC.

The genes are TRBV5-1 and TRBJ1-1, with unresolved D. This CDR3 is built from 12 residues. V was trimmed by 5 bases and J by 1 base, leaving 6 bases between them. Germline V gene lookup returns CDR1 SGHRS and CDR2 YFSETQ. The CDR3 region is CASREPNTEAFF. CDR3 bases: TGCGCCAGCAGGGAGCCGAACACTGAAGCTTTCTTT.

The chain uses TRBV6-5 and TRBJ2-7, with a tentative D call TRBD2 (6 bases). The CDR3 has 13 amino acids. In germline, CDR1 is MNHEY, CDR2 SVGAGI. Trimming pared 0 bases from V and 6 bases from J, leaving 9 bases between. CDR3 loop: CASSYSAGREQYF. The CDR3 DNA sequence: TGTGCCAGCAGTTACTCGGCGGGGCGCGAGCAGTACTTC.

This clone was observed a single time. The CDR3 DNA reads TGTGCCAGCAGCGTAGCTGGAGCGGGGGGGCTAGATACGCAGTATTTT. Translation: CASSVAGAGGLDTQYF. This chain uses TRBV9 with TRBJ2-3; 10 bases agree with TRBD2. J was trimmed by 5 bases and V by 0 bases; bases with no gene match: 6. Germline loops: CDR1 SGDLS, CDR2 YYNGEE. This CDR3 region has 16 residues. Together with reference TRBV9 and TRBJ2-3, the CDR3 gives the full variable domain: DSGVTQTPKHLITATGQRVTLRCSPRSGDLSVYWYQQSLDQGLQFLIQYYNGEERAKGNILERFSAQQFPDLHSELNLSSLELGDSALYFCASSVAGAGGLDTQYFGPGTRLTVL.

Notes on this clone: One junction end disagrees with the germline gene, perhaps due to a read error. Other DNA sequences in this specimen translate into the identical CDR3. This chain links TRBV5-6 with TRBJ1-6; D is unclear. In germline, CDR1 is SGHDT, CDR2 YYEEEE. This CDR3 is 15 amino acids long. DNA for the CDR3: TGTGCCAGCACCGGGAGCGGCTCCTATAATTCCCCCCTCCACTTT. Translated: CASTGSGSYNSPLHF.

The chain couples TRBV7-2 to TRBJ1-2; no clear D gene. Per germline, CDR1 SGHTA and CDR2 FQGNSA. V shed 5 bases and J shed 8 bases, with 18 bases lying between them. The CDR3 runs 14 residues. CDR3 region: CASSTSWTGGGYTF. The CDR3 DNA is TGTGCCAGCAGCACCAGTTGGACGGGCGGGGGCTACACCTTC.

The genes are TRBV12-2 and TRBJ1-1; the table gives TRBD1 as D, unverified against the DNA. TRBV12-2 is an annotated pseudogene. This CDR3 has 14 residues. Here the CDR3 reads CASRRQGSGTEAFF. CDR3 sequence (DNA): TGTGCAAGTCGCCGACAGGGGTCGGGGACTGAAGCTTTCTTT.

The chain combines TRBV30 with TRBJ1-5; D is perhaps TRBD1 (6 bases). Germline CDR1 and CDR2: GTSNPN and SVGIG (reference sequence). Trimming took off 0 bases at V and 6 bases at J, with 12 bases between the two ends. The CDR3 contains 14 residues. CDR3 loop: CAWSVRGGAQPQHF. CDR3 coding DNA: TGTGCCTGGAGTGTACGAGGGGGAGCTCAGCCCCAGCATTTT.

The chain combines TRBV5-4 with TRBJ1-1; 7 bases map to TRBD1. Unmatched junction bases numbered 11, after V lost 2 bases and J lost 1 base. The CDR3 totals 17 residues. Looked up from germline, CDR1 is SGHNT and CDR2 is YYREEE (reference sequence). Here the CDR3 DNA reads TGTGCCAGCAGCTTCGGTGTGAGGGGGCCTGAGAACACTGAAGCTTTCTTT. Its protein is CASSFGVRGPENTEAFF. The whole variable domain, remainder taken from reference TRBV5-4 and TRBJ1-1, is ETGVTQSPTHLIKTRGQQVTLRCSSQSGHNTVSWYQQALGQGPQFIFQYYREEENGRGNFPPRFSGLQFPNYSSELNVNALELDDSALYLCASSFGVRGPENTEAFFGQGTRLTVV.

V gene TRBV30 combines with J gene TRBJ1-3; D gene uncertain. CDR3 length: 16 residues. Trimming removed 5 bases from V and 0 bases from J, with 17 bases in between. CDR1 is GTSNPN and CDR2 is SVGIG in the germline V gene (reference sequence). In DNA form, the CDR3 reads TGTGCCTGGGCCCGGAAGGCGCGGGGCTCTGGAAACACCATATATTTT. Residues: CAWARKARGSGNTIYF.